The present T cell receptor beta chain was sequenced within a study of cytomegalovirus exposure and HLA in healthy donors. Study-level findings and limits: The authors assumed roughly uniform sequencing depth across donors for presence/absence analyses. For cytomegalovirus status, the classifier reportedly gave diagnoses with high specificity and sensitivity.

The CDR3 spans 16 residues. Per germline, CDR1 MGHRA and CDR2 YSYEKL. The V and J ends lost 1 base and 8 bases respectively, with 20 bases between them. PCR amplification relied on 60 Vbeta primers (plus 13 Jbeta primers). The method was immunoSEQ multiplex PCR; TCRdb's version includes in-frame clones alone and lacks a portion of them. This table has 150,000 to 200,000 clones, 12% appearing once. This clone was observed a handful of times. Its antigen is unidentified. What was sequenced was PBMCs. This clonotype was obtained from a man aged 50 to 59 in good health and CMV-seropositive. This chain connects TRBV4-1 to TRBJ1-2; a possible D gene is TRBD1 (6 bases). CDR3 amino acids: CASSQGSGGALYGYTF. DNA for the CDR3: TGCGCCAGCAGCCAAGGGAGCGGGGGCGCGTTGTACGGCTACACCTTC.